This T cell receptor beta chain came from a study of T-cell reconstitution after alpha-beta-depleted transplantation in children (TCRdb year 2016). Describing the broader study: Using TCR repertoire profiling, the study quantitatively followed how T-cell immune reconstitution unfolded in children after TCRalphabeta/CD19-depleted allogeneic hematopoietic cell transplantation.

A note on this clonotype: Its recognized antigen is unknown. Qualities for individual bases were not recorded, and no much larger clone is one base off.

Library preparation used PCR. Sequencing used an Illumina HiSeq 2500. TCR library preparation used molecular barcoding, with unique molecular identifiers applied to normalize quantification of the TCRbeta repertoire. In-frame beta chains were kept once TCRdb had trimmed the public reads at Q25 with fastp and called clones with MiXCR. One record per CDR3 amino acid sequence lists the most common genes and DNA. A total of about 640,000 distinct CDR3 sequences appear in this sample, roughly 17% of them only once. Around 0.96% of the sample rests with the top ten. Including cysteine and phenylalanine, the CDR3 has 13 amino acids. CDR3 DNA is the only sequence kept; it has 39 bases, read in frame from the first base. V loses 4 bases at its end and J loses 3 bases; junction bases beyond the gene matches: 2.

This receptor was obtained from a human donor who donated a stem cell graft to a child with acute myeloid leukemia. Recombination connected TRBV12-3 or TRBV12-4 to TRBJ2-7; 8 middle bases align to TRBD1. Sequences were derived from PBMCs from the stem cell graft donor, sampled from the stem cell graft. CDR3 loop: CASSWTGNYEQYF. The sequence in DNA is TGTGCCAGCAGTTGGACAGGGAACTACGAGCAGTACTTC.